Given below is one TCR beta chain in context. These data are taken from a study of Graves' ophthalmopathy and Graves' hyperthyroidism. Stable hyperthyroidism referred to disease that showed no ophthalmopathy within 18 months of follow-up. RNA transcripts provided the template for amplifying TCR beta CDR3 regions. HTBI-primed first-round RT-PCR preceded second-round multiplex PCR. TCRdb redid the calling of the multiplex PCR reads with MiXCR, one entry per CDR3 protein. The sample consists of 400,000 to 500,000 distinct CDR3 sequences, 20% to 25% of them appearing once. Per the germline V gene, CDR1 is SGHRS and CDR2 is YFSETQ. The CDR3 totals 13 residues. The ends were cut back, 0 bases at V and 6 bases at J, with 6 bases in the middle.

The rearrangement uses TRBV5-1 and TRBJ2-2; no reliable D call. This TCR derives from a woman aged 18-30 years with stable Graves' hyperthyroidism. Sequencing input: peripheral blood. The CDR3 region is CASSLANPGELFF. The CDR3, as DNA: TGCGCCAGCAGCTTGGCTAACCCCGGGGAGCTGTTTTTT. The full variable domain, rest sourced from reference TRBV5-1 and TRBJ2-2, is KAGVTQTPRYLIKTRGQQVTLSCSPISGHRSVSWYQQTPGQGLQFLFEYFSETQRNKGNFPGRFSGRQFSNSRSEMNVSTLELGDSALYLCASSLANPGELFFGEGSRLTVL.